This T cell receptor beta chain was profiled in a study of shared clonotypes between healthy human individuals. Study at large: Each donor's CD4 naive and CD4 memory cells filled three plates apiece, CD8 naive two, and CD8 memory one.

There are 15 residues in the CDR3. The ends lost 4 bases at V and 4 bases at J; junction bases unmatched: 9. From germline, CDR1 is SGHRS and CDR2 YFSETQ. Study observations and caveats: Among the subsets, naive ones generally showed larger estimated richness than memory ones.

Across several immunoSEQ plates, the genomic DNA of each subset was split evenly. Under the authors' procedure: Filtering of immunoSEQ junctional sequences could not match full-length read filtering. TCRdb's table, derived via immunoSEQ multiplex PCR, lists solely in-frame clones and lacks some. V, J and clone size reflect that table, while D and trimming were determined from the DNA. The sample includes over 850,000 clones, roughly 74% seen only once; the top ten take approximately 0.52%. This clone was detected once. Its antigen is unidentified. Sequences were obtained from memory CD4+ T cells from PBMCs. Subset indicated: CD45RA-negative fraction. The chain has TRBV5-1 and TRBJ2-3; 7 bases fit TRBD1. The TCR was taken from a man in his late teens or twenties in good health. Some clones in this sample may be carry-over from other donors' samples. In nucleotides, the CDR3 is TGCGCCAGCAGCCCTTCCACAGGGGCCCCAGATACGCAGTATTTT. Its protein is CASSPSTGAPDTQYF.